The entry below describes one T cell receptor (beta chain). This clonotype was detected ten times or more. Its antigen is still unknown. Nothing much larger sits one base from this clone, and base qualities are not available. This entry belongs to a study of human T cells and chemical hapten exposure (dated by TCRdb to 2020 to 2023). Regarding the study in general: Libraries were pooled for sequencing, and variation in per-sample TCR yields was attributed mainly to small differences in library volumes within the pool. Peripheral blood TCR repertoire changes were tracked in vivo in alopecia patients during primary and secondary sensitization to the hapten diphenylcyclopropenone (DPC). Each blood RNA sample was used to sequence both TCR alpha and TCR beta chains.

The time point label here, explained by the study, means: healthy volunteer bleed at 2 weeks. Total RNA was isolated from unfractionated whole blood collected in Tempus Blood RNA tubes. About 5 healthy volunteers acted as controls for TCR sequencing and had blood drawn at day 0, 2 weeks and 6 weeks. Libraries were prepared through RACE. Sequencing was carried out with a NextSeq 500. During library preparation, unique molecular identifiers were attached to individual cDNA molecules so that TCRs could be counted in a quantitative, reproducible way. On the study's bioinformatics: The median number of TCRs per sample was 85,000 to 100,000, ranging from roughly 20,000 to 700,000. V, J and CDR3 annotation of the TCR reads was performed with the Decombinator software suite. Every sample was subsampled to the same number of TCRs (28,000) for the PS versus PT1 abundance plots. Expanded TCRs were defined as absent before sensitization and observed at least eight times at the 2-week time point. TCRdb's own reprocessing of the public reads used fastp at Q25 and MiXCR and kept productive beta chains. Rows are unified per CDR3 protein, each entry keeping the most common DNA and genes. The V and J calls and clone size are TCRdb's, not the authors'. The sample has tens of thousands of distinct CDR3 sequences on record, approximately 10% of them singletons. The ten largest clones represent 2.9% of the sample.

Overall study outcomes, separate from this receptor: The number of TCRs above 1 in 1000 frequency did not change with DPC sensitization; there was no evidence of global repertoire structure alterations. After repeated subsampling, changes were observed in the strength of the expansion versus patch-test correlation and in the threshold at which the correlation became significant.

The CDR3 has 12 amino acids, counting the end cysteine and phenylalanine. The DNA shown is the 36-base CDR3, in frame from base 1. V is clipped by 5 bases and J by 5 bases, and the sequence between their germline boundaries is 7 bases long. The germline V gene encodes CDR1 SGHRS and CDR2 YFSETQ. The clonotype was recovered from a female donor in good health. Some clones in this sample may be carry-over from other donors' samples. The chain uses TRBV5-1 and TRBJ1-4, with TRBD1 tentatively as D gene (6 bases match). Sequences were obtained from whole blood. Here the CDR3 is given as CASSQGNEKLFF. Read as DNA, the sequence is TGCGCCAGCAGTCAGGGGAATGAAAAACTGTTTTTT.